These T cell receptor beta chains were read from a single sample in a study of identical twins. TCRdb redid the calling of the 5' RACE reads with MiXCR, one entry per CDR3 protein. Of approximately 240,000 distinct CDR3 sequences in the sample, over 12% were seen once. Sequenced: memory (CD45RO+) T cells sorted from blood. These receptors were obtained from a woman aged 18-29 years in good health. Each CDR3 is given with its conserved first and last residue. A D gene is named only where the DNA matches it firmly. Only some rows state a clone size, as once, few, many or a class for expanded clones.

clone_size: few; d_call: TRBD2; v_call: TRBV28; j_call: TRBJ2-1; cdr3_nt: TGTGCCACCACGGGACTATACAATGAGCAGTTCTTC; cdr3_aa: CATTGLYNEQFF
clone_size: .; d_call: .; v_call: TRBV5-6; j_call: TRBJ2-5; cdr3_nt: TGTGCCAGCAGCTTCCGAATTGAGGAGACCCAGTACTTC; cdr3_aa: CASSFRIEETQYF
clone_size: .; d_call: .; v_call: TRBV20-1; j_call: TRBJ1-1; cdr3_nt: TGCAGTGCTAGGGCGGTTTCCAACACTGAAGCTTTCTTT; cdr3_aa: CSARAVSNTEAFF
clone_size: .; d_call: .; v_call: TRBV5-1; j_call: TRBJ2-2; cdr3_nt: TGCGCCAGCAGCTTGGAGTGGGGTTCCACCGGGGAGCTGTTTTTT; cdr3_aa: CASSLEWGSTGELFF
clone_size: .; d_call: TRBD2; v_call: TRBV9; j_call: TRBJ2-1; cdr3_nt: TGTGCCAGCAGCCTAGAGGGGACTAGAACCAATGAGCAGTTCTTC; cdr3_aa: CASSLEGTRTNEQFF
clone_size: .; d_call: .; v_call: TRBV7-2; j_call: TRBJ1-2; cdr3_nt: TGTGCCAGCAGCTTACTGGCCGGGCCCGAGGGCGGCTACACCTTC; cdr3_aa: CASSLLAGPEGGYTF
clone_size: .; d_call: .; v_call: TRBV6-4; j_call: TRBJ1-5; cdr3_nt: TGTGCCAGCAGTGCAGGGGCCAATCAGCCCCAGCATTTT; cdr3_aa: CASSAGANQPQHF
clone_size: .; d_call: .; v_call: TRBV20-1; j_call: TRBJ2-5; cdr3_nt: TGCAGTGCTAGAACAAATCCTCAAGAGACCCAGTACTTC; cdr3_aa: CSARTNPQETQYF
clone_size: few; d_call: .; v_call: TRBV20-1; j_call: TRBJ2-7; cdr3_nt: TGCAGTGCTAGGCCTGCGGGGTCGAGCTCCTACGAGCAGTACTTC; cdr3_aa: CSARPAGSSSYEQYF
clone_size: few; d_call: .; v_call: TRBV3-1; j_call: TRBJ2-1; cdr3_nt: TGTGCCAGCAGCCAAGGTTGGTACAATGAGCAGTTCTTC; cdr3_aa: CASSQGWYNEQFF
clone_size: .; d_call: .; v_call: TRBV10-3; j_call: TRBJ2-2; cdr3_nt: TGTGCCATCAGCCTGAACTCCGGGGAGCTGTTTTTT; cdr3_aa: CAISLNSGELFF
clone_size: few; d_call: TRBD2; v_call: TRBV20-1; j_call: TRBJ2-1; cdr3_nt: TGCAGTGCTAGAGATATCGCGGGAGAGGTGAATGAGCAGTTCTTC; cdr3_aa: CSARDIAGEVNEQFF
clone_size: few; d_call: .; v_call: TRBV29-1; j_call: TRBJ1-1; cdr3_nt: TGCAGCGTTTGGCGGAACACTGAAGCTTTCTTT; cdr3_aa: CSVWRNTEAFF
clone_size: .; d_call: .; v_call: TRBV14; j_call: TRBJ2-3; cdr3_nt: TGTGCCAGCAGCCGCGCAGGGCTACCTACGCAGTATTTT; cdr3_aa: CASSRAGLPTQYF
clone_size: few; d_call: .; v_call: TRBV14; j_call: TRBJ2-1; cdr3_nt: TGTGCCAGCAGCCAAGACCCGAGCTCCTACAATGAGCAGTTCTTC; cdr3_aa: CASSQDPSSYNEQFF
clone_size: few; d_call: .; v_call: TRBV12-3/TRBV12-4; j_call: TRBJ1-5; cdr3_nt: TGTGCCAGCAGTCGAGACGATCAGCCCCAGCATTTT; cdr3_aa: CASSRDDQPQHF
clone_size: .; d_call: TRBD2; v_call: TRBV10-3; j_call: TRBJ2-7; cdr3_nt: TGTGCCGGCGCCTCTAGCGGGGGGACCTACGAGCAGTACTTC; cdr3_aa: CAGASSGGTYEQYF
clone_size: many; d_call: TRBD2; v_call: TRBV20-1; j_call: TRBJ2-1; cdr3_nt: TGCAGTGCTAGAGGAGTCGGCGGGAGGTATGAGCAGTTCTTC; cdr3_aa: CSARGVGGRYEQFF
clone_size: few; d_call: TRBD2; v_call: TRBV4-1; j_call: TRBJ2-1; cdr3_nt: TGCGCCAGCAGCCAAGATTCGGGGGGGTCCTACAATGAGCAGTTCTTC; cdr3_aa: CASSQDSGGSYNEQFF
clone_size: .; d_call: .; v_call: TRBV7-8; j_call: TRBJ2-7; cdr3_nt: TGTGCCAGCAGTTCTAGGACCGGGAATGGGGGCGAGCAGTACTTC; cdr3_aa: CASSSRTGNGGEQYF
clone_size: few; d_call: TRBD2; v_call: TRBV6-1; j_call: TRBJ2-3; cdr3_nt: TGTGCCAGCAGCTCTAGCGGGCAAAATACGCAGTATTTT; cdr3_aa: CASSSSGQNTQYF
clone_size: few; d_call: TRBD2; v_call: TRBV5-1; j_call: TRBJ2-1; cdr3_nt: TGCGCCAGCAGCTTGGCAGTCCGAGCGGGGCCAGGGAATGAGCAGTTCTTC; cdr3_aa: CASSLAVRAGPGNEQFF
clone_size: few; d_call: .; v_call: TRBV4-3; j_call: TRBJ2-1; cdr3_nt: TGCGCCAGCAGCCATGCCGGGACTTTCCGCAATGAGCAGTTCTTC; cdr3_aa: CASSHAGTFRNEQFF
clone_size: few; d_call: .; v_call: TRBV7-9; j_call: TRBJ1-4; cdr3_nt: TGTGCCAGCAGCTTTCCGGCCACAACTAATGAAAAACTGTTTTTT; cdr3_aa: CASSFPATTNEKLFF
clone_size: .; d_call: .; v_call: TRBV18; j_call: TRBJ1-1; cdr3_nt: TGTGCCAGCTCAACGGGGTCCCTAGGCACTGAAGCTTTCTTT; cdr3_aa: CASSTGSLGTEAFF
clone_size: many; d_call: .; v_call: TRBV5-1; j_call: TRBJ2-7; cdr3_nt: TGCGCCAGCAGCTTCGGTAGCGCCTCCTACGAGCAGTACTTC; cdr3_aa: CASSFGSASYEQYF
clone_size: .; d_call: TRBD2; v_call: TRBV30; j_call: TRBJ2-1; cdr3_nt: TGTGCCTGGAAGCGGGAGAGGGACAATGAGCAGTTCTTC; cdr3_aa: CAWKRERDNEQFF
clone_size: many; d_call: .; v_call: TRBV5-1; j_call: TRBJ2-2; cdr3_nt: TGCGCCAGCAGCTTGGCCCCAGACAGGAGTACCGGGGAGCTGTTTTTT; cdr3_aa: CASSLAPDRSTGELFF
clone_size: few; d_call: .; v_call: TRBV5-1; j_call: TRBJ1-1; cdr3_nt: TGTGCCAGCAGTCTACAAGGGCGTACTGAAGCTTTCTTT; cdr3_aa: CASSLQGRTEAFF
clone_size: few; d_call: .; v_call: TRBV20-1; j_call: TRBJ2-5; cdr3_nt: TGCAGTGCTACTTCGTCGGAGACCCAGTACTTC; cdr3_aa: CSATSSETQYF
clone_size: .; d_call: TRBD2; v_call: TRBV20-1; j_call: TRBJ2-1; cdr3_nt: TGCAGTGCCGTGACTAGCGGGAACAATGAGCAGTTCTTC; cdr3_aa: CSAVTSGNNEQFF
clone_size: few; d_call: .; v_call: TRBV7-9; j_call: TRBJ2-1; cdr3_nt: TGTGCCTTCGGAGGGCCTCATAATGAGCAGTTCTTC; cdr3_aa: CAFGGPHNEQFF
clone_size: .; d_call: .; v_call: TRBV5-6; j_call: TRBJ1-1; cdr3_nt: TGTGCCAGCAGCCCACCCCAGAGGGACACTGAAGCTTTCTTT; cdr3_aa: CASSPPQRDTEAFF
clone_size: .; d_call: TRBD2; v_call: TRBV30; j_call: TRBJ2-1; cdr3_nt: TGTGCCTGGACACTGGCTAGCGGGAGGCATGAGCAGTTCTTC; cdr3_aa: CAWTLASGRHEQFF
clone_size: many; d_call: TRBD1; v_call: TRBV12-3/TRBV12-4; j_call: TRBJ1-5; cdr3_nt: TGTGCCAGCAGCCTAGGACAGGGGAGGAAGCAGCCCCAGCATTTT; cdr3_aa: CASSLGQGRKQPQHF
clone_size: many; d_call: .; v_call: TRBV20-1; j_call: TRBJ1-1; cdr3_nt: TGCAGTGCTAGAGACCCAGAGGGGGATACTGAAGCTTTCTTT; cdr3_aa: CSARDPEGDTEAFF
clone_size: many; d_call: .; v_call: TRBV6-5; j_call: TRBJ1-2; cdr3_nt: TGTGCCAGCAGTTACGTGGCAGGGGCTAACTATGGCTACACCTTC; cdr3_aa: CASSYVAGANYGYTF
clone_size: few; d_call: TRBD1; v_call: TRBV14; j_call: TRBJ2-2; cdr3_nt: TGTGCCAGCAGCCCGCCAGGGGGTTACTCCGGGGAGCTGTTTTTT; cdr3_aa: CASSPPGGYSGELFF
clone_size: .; d_call: TRBD2; v_call: TRBV5-1; j_call: TRBJ2-5; cdr3_nt: TGCGCCAGCAGCTGGCTCCTAGCGGGGGGGAGTCAAGAGACCCAGTACTTC; cdr3_aa: CASSWLLAGGSQETQYF
clone_size: .; d_call: .; v_call: TRBV5-1; j_call: TRBJ1-2; cdr3_nt: TGCGCCAGCAGCCCTGGACAGCCCTATGGCTACACCTTC; cdr3_aa: CASSPGQPYGYTF
clone_size: .; d_call: TRBD2; v_call: TRBV20-1; j_call: TRBJ2-3; cdr3_nt: TGCAGTGCTGCCCGGAGCGGGGGGCTAACAGATACGCAGTATTTT; cdr3_aa: CSAARSGGLTDTQYF
clone_size: once; d_call: .; v_call: TRBV18; j_call: TRBJ2-1; cdr3_nt: TGTGCCAGTTCCTTGGGTAGGGCTGGGAATGAGCAGTTCTTC; cdr3_aa: CASSLGRAGNEQFF
clone_size: few; d_call: .; v_call: TRBV27; j_call: TRBJ1-6; cdr3_nt: TGTGCCAGCAGTGGGAGGGGTTCACCCCTCCACTTT; cdr3_aa: CASSGRGSPLHF
clone_size: few; d_call: TRBD2; v_call: TRBV12-3/TRBV12-4; j_call: TRBJ2-7; cdr3_nt: TGTGCCAGCAGGCGGACTAGCGGTCCTACGAAGCAGTACTTC; cdr3_aa: CASRRTSGPTKQYF
clone_size: .; d_call: .; v_call: TRBV5-6; j_call: TRBJ2-4; cdr3_nt: TGTGCCAGCAGCTTGGTTTCGGCCGAGGGGAACATTCAGTACTTC; cdr3_aa: CASSLVSAEGNIQYF
clone_size: .; d_call: .; v_call: TRBV5-6; j_call: TRBJ2-2; cdr3_nt: TGTGCCAGCAGCGACTACGGTAGAGCTAGGGACACCGGGGAGCTGTTTTTT; cdr3_aa: CASSDYGRARDTGELFF
clone_size: .; d_call: .; v_call: TRBV12-1; j_call: TRBJ1-1; cdr3_nt: TGTGCCAGCAGCCCCGGGCTCCTCTGCGGGAACACTGAAGCTTTCTTT; cdr3_aa: CASSPGLLCGNTEAFF
clone_size: .; d_call: TRBD1; v_call: TRBV27; j_call: TRBJ2-2; cdr3_nt: TGTGCCAGCAGGTTAGGGGACAGGATAGCCGGGGAGCTGTTTTTT; cdr3_aa: CASRLGDRIAGELFF
clone_size: .; d_call: .; v_call: TRBV14; j_call: TRBJ2-5; cdr3_nt: TGTGCCAGCAGCCACCCCTGGGGCGGGAAGTATGATGAGACCCAGTACTTC; cdr3_aa: CASSHPWGGKYDETQYF
clone_size: .; d_call: .; v_call: TRBV10-3; j_call: TRBJ2-5; cdr3_nt: TGTGCCATCAGTGAGTCGGGTATGGAGACCCAGTACTTC; cdr3_aa: CAISESGMETQYF